Sequencing of this T cell receptor beta chain was carried out in a study of neurological immune-mediated disorders. Study-wide findings and caveats: HTLV-1-associated myelopathy had the most TCR clonal expansion, while multiple sclerosis had the least, a level that fell below healthy controls.

There are 12 residues in the CDR3. Germline V gene lookup returns CDR1 SGDLS and CDR2 YYNGEE. The V gene end was trimmed by 3 bases and the J gene end by 7 bases; junction bases not matched to a gene: 4. cDNA synthesis was performed by 5'RACE with 10-nucleotide random UMIs. One entry per CDR3 protein results from TCRdb running MiXCR on the 5' RACE reads. Counted here are about 53,000 distinct CDR3 sequences, 8% to 9% occurring once; the ten biggest clones make up roughly 2%. As to this clonotype: Its antigen is as yet unknown.

Time point in this sample: longitudinal time-point 3. The receptor was derived from a woman in her thirties or forties in good health. Sequenced: PBMCs. J is TRBJ2-7 and V is TRBV9; 7 bases are a match to TRBD1. The CDR3 sequence is CASSATGKEQYF. The CDR3 nucleotides read TGTGCCAGCAGCGCGACAGGGAAGGAGCAGTACTTC.